A selection of T cell receptor beta chains follows, all from one sample in a study of T cells in Graves' hyperthyroidism and ophthalmopathy. Using its own MiXCR run on the multiplex PCR reads, TCRdb lists one record per CDR3 protein. The sample holds hundreds of thousands of distinct CDR3 sequences, 46% seen once. The specimen sequenced was peripheral blood or thyroid tissue (not recorded which). These receptors all come from a woman in her late teens or twenties with Graves' hyperthyroidism. The CDR3 runs from the conserved cysteine through the conserved F or W. A D gene is named only where the DNA matches it firmly. Some rows have no size entry. The others give once, few or many, or a class for an expanded clone.

cdr3_aa,cdr3_nt,clone_size,j_call,v_call,d_call
CSAPAPLAGVEEQYF,TGCAGTGCCCCCGCCCCTCTAGCGGGAGTAGAAGAGCAGTACTTC,once,TRBJ2-7,TRBV20-1,TRBD2
CATSDFGQGQETQYF,TGTGCCACCAGTGATTTTGGGCAGGGCCAGGAGACCCAGTACTTC,many,TRBJ2-5,TRBV24-1,NA
CSVVGGPGSYNEPQHF,TGCAGCGTTGTTGGTGGGCCAGGCTCCTACAATGAGCCCCAGCATTTT,NA,TRBJ1-5,TRBV29-1,NA
CASSLMAGGSYNSPLHF,TGTGCCAGCAGCTTAATGGCAGGGGGATCCTATAATTCACCCCTCCACTTT,NA,TRBJ1-6,TRBV7-3,TRBD1
CASSFHRGKGYGYTF,TGTGCCAGCAGCTTCCACAGGGGAAAGGGCTATGGCTACACCTTC,NA,TRBJ1-2,TRBV7-2,TRBD1
CASSHRESYGYTF,TGTGCCAGCAGTCACAGGGAATCCTATGGCTACACCTTC,few,TRBJ1-2,TRBV2,NA
CASRSGTGTYQETQYF,TGTGCCAGCAGGTCCGGGACAGGGACGTACCAAGAGACCCAGTACTTC,NA,TRBJ2-5,TRBV6-1,TRBD1
CSVGGARNTEAFF,TGCAGCGTCGGCGGGGCGAGGAACACTGAAGCTTTCTTT,many,TRBJ1-1,TRBV29-1,NA
CASSIRNSPLHF,TGTGCCAGTAGTATCAGAAATTCACCCCTCCACTTT,many,TRBJ1-6,TRBV19,NA
CASSQDTRVLNTEAFF,TGTGCCAGCAGCCAAGATACCCGGGTCTTGAACACTGAAGCTTTCTTT,NA,TRBJ1-1,TRBV9,NA
CASRDSQYEQYF,TGTGCCAGCAGGGACTCCCAATACGAGCAGTACTTC,NA,TRBJ2-7,TRBV7-6,NA
CSVKGQGISYEQYF,TGCAGCGTGAAGGGACAGGGGATATCCTACGAGCAGTACTTC,many,TRBJ2-7,TRBV29-1,TRBD1
CASSQEYTQSYGYTF,TGTGCCAGCAGCCAGGAGTACACGCAGAGCTATGGCTACACCTTC,few,TRBJ1-2,TRBV7-3,NA
CASSPDSDTEQYF,TGTGCCAGCAGCCCAGATTCGGACACCGAGCAGTACTTC,NA,TRBJ2-7,TRBV12-3/TRBV12-4,NA
CASSEDRDSNSPLHF,TGTGCCAGCAGTGAGGACCGGGACAGCAATTCACCCCTCCACTTT,NA,TRBJ1-6,TRBV25-1,TRBD1
CATLDRLETQYF,TGTGCCACCTTAGACAGGTTGGAGACCCAGTACTTC,NA,TRBJ2-5,TRBV24-1,NA
CASSADTSTGELFF,TGTGCCAGCAGCGCGGACACTTCGACCGGGGAGCTGTTTTTT,NA,TRBJ2-2,TRBV9,NA
CATGYEQYF,TGTGCCACCGGCTACGAGCAGTACTTC,NA,TRBJ2-7,TRBV6-1,NA
CAMGTGVSYEQYF,TGTGCCATGGGGACAGGGGTCTCCTACGAGCAGTACTTC,many,TRBJ2-7,TRBV10-3,TRBD1
CASALGGHNQPQHF,TGTGCCAGCGCCCTAGGGGGACACAATCAGCCCCAGCATTTT,NA,TRBJ1-5,TRBV25-1,NA
CASSVDQGPEKLFF,TGTGCCAGCAGCGTAGATCAGGGTCCGGAAAAACTGTTTTTT,NA,TRBJ1-4,TRBV9,NA